This passage covers 5 T cell receptor beta chains from one sample sequenced in a study of CD8+CD57+ T cells in acquired aplastic anemia. Both TCR beta VDJ combination and CDR3 sequence profiling were carried out. Genomic DNA was the template for this profiling. TCRdb reprocessed the reads with MiXCR, giving one entry per CDR3 protein. The sample yields about 160,000 distinct CDR3 sequences, about 50% seen once. Before being chosen for sequencing, patients had shown CD8+CD57+ cell expansion by flow cytometry. The sample taken for sequencing was sorted CD4+, CD8+, or CD8+CD57+ T cells (not recorded which) from PBMCs. Receptors were obtained from a human donor with aplastic anemia.

The CDR3 protein is CASSQPRDRLHF. In DNA, the CDR3 is TGTGCCAGTAGCCAGCCTAGGGACCGTCTCCACTTT. The V gene is TRBV19, the J gene TRBJ1-6; a weak D match, TRBD1 (5 bases). Germline V lookup: CDR1 LNHDA, CDR2 SQIVND (reference sequence). The CDR3 length is 12 residues. Deletions cut 6 bases from V and 16 bases from J, with 16 bases between.

The chain joins TRBV7-8 to TRBJ1-1; TRBD1 aligns across 8 bases. Per the germline V gene, CDR1 is SGHVS and CDR2 is FQNEAQ. V was clipped by 4 bases and J by 2 bases; unmatched bases: 6. The CDR3 length is 15 residues. CDR3 sequence: CASSWWGQENTEAFF. Here the CDR3 DNA reads TGTGCCAGCAGCTGGTGGGGACAGGAAAACACTGAAGCTTTCTTT.

Judged by abundance, this clonotype is medium-sized. This chain uses TRBV2 with TRBJ2-7, with TRBD2 as a possible D gene (5 bases). Trimming removed 6 bases at V and 2 bases at J, with 11 bases between. The CDR3 length is 13 residues. Germline V CDR1 and CDR2: SNHLY, FYNNEI. The CDR3 here is CASRGPGTYEQYF. CDR3 sequence (DNA): TGTGCCAGCAGAGGACCGGGGACCTACGAGCAGTACTTC.

V gene TRBV10-3 combines with J gene TRBJ2-3; no firm D call. V was shortened by 10 bases and J by 0 bases, with 17 bases between the two germline ends. Germline V CDR1 and CDR2: ENHRY, SYGVKD. The length of the CDR3 is 15 residues. CDR3 nucleotides: TGTGCCACCTCCCTCAATATAGGTAGCACAGATACGCAGTATTTT. Translation gives CATSLNIGSTDTQYF.

This clonotype has just a few counts. V and J are TRBV27 and TRBJ2-3, with a tentative D call TRBD2 (5 bases). The CDR3 is 15 amino acids. Trimming stripped 4 bases from V and 1 base from J, with 12 bases between. In germline, CDR1 is MNHEY, CDR2 SMNVEV (reference sequence). The DNA for the CDR3 is TGTGCCAGCAGTTCAAGGACTGGGGGCACAGATACGCAGTATTTT. Translating it yields CASSSRTGGTDTQYF.